This TCR beta chain was recorded in a study of siplizumab effects on memory and regulatory T cells. Study-wide points: Most alloreactive clones went unmapped to unstimulated subsets; only a minor fraction mapped. Naive T cells, seemingly more diverse than memory cells, seemed major alloresponse contributors. Roughly 75-95% of proliferating CD4+ or CD8+ clones lacked a naive or memory phenotype that could be assigned. Mappable alloreactive CD4+ clones came from Treg cells about 65% of the time on average with siplizumab, against 25% to 30% in controls.

V lost 7 bases and J lost 3; bases outside the gene matches: 8. Germline V gene lookup returns CDR1 LNHDA and CDR2 SQIVND (reference sequence). This CDR3 spans 16 amino acids. A remark on this clone: Its matching antigen is unknown.

Measured with immunoSEQ multiplex PCR; TCRdb has only the in-frame clones, and not every one. Among about 100,000 clones listed, about 94% were seen once. Material: non-Treg CD4+ T cells sorted from blood. The receptor's source is a human donor in good health. The chain couples TRBV19 to TRBJ2-2; TRBD1 matches 10 bases. This CDR3 reads CASTKNGQGDTGELFF. Written as DNA, the CDR3 is TGTGCCAGTACCAAGAACGGACAGGGGGACACCGGGGAGCTGTTTTTT.